The text below deals with one TCR beta chain. Its antigen specificity is not known. Base qualities are not recorded, but no much larger clone differs from it by a single base. This record comes from a study of blood T cell repertoires in COVID-19 (dated by TCRdb to 2018 to 2020). Context from the whole study: Samples from collaborators originated in the United States, Italy and Spain and spanned both the acute and convalescent phases of COVID-19. A de-identified subject ID, COVID-19 status, age in years and sex were almost always included in the sample metadata. The prospective study material was composed of cDNA or gDNA derived from T cells, B-cell-depleted T cells, or PBMCs. The dataset comprised deeply sampled blood TCRbeta repertoires from subjects exposed to, actively infected with, or recovered from COVID-19. The repertoires were made available in a free public database intended to serve as a resource for research on the immune response to SARS-CoV-2. The samples were drawn from the first 160 participants of the ongoing ImmuneRACE study and from 1,254 subjects provided by 6 global collaborators. Where available, HLA class I and class II types were obtained from metadata supplied by the sample provider rather than from assay-based typing.

At one collaborating source in Seattle, patients were enrolled during active infection and were followed longitudinally through the course of disease. Each collaborating institution followed its own protocols to collect whole blood in K2EDTA tubes. Collaborator samples were shipped for TCRbeta analysis as frozen whole blood, isolated PBMCs, or DNA extracted from either sample type. The CDR3, from cysteine to phenylalanine, totals 15 residues. The only DNA kept is the CDR3, 45 bases in frame from the first base. The V end gives up 2 bases and the J end 1 base, leaving 2 bases in the junction not matched to a gene. The germline V gene supplies CDR1 MDHEN and CDR2 SYDVKM. Study-wide findings and limitations: Clinical and demographic metadata were provided uncurated, with the amount varying by source and participant.

TCRbeta CDR3 regions were amplified from genomic DNA by means of the immunoSEQ Assay, a bias-controlled multiplex PCR. The original methods were these. Nucleated cell counts per sample were estimated from amplification of reference gene primers within the assay. Sequence reads were collapsed and filtered to measure the absolute abundance of every unique TCRbeta CDR3 rearrangement. For each sample, productive Simpson clonality was calculated as the square root of Simpson's diversity index over productive rearrangements. The immuneACCESS repertoire file appears here via TCRdb, limited to in-frame rearrangements. These files lack a portion of the clones; in checked studies, under half of the deficit traces to unresolved V genes, and the cause of the others is not known. V and J calls and clone size are given by that table; D and trimming were obtained from the DNA. The sample profile shows approximately 340,000 clones; approximately 90% of them were found once. Approximately 10% of the sample belongs to the ten largest clones.

The V gene is TRBV28 and the J gene is TRBJ1-5; 7 middle bases align to TRBD1. Specimen: peripheral blood. The sequence was obtained from a man aged 25 to 40 with COVID-19, enrolled during active disease. The CDR3 region reads CASSLAGGSNQPQHF. The sequence in DNA is TGTGCCAGCAGTTTAGCAGGGGGAAGCAATCAGCCCCAGCATTTT.